One sample yielded the 31 T cell receptor beta chains listed below, sequenced in a study of vaccination effects on CD4 cells after COVID-19 (dated by TCRdb to 2022 to 2024). The library was built by means of the immunoSEQ multiplex PCR assay. TCRdb holds this immuneACCESS table with in-frame rearrangements only. Some clones are missing; in checked studies, unresolved V genes explain under half, and the rest has no known cause. This sample lists 20,000 to 30,000 clones; over 75% were detected once. The ten largest clonotypes hold about 24% of the sample. The ViraFEST assay stimulated PBMC with viral peptide pools and then used TCR sequencing to identify antigen-specific CD4+ T cell clonotypes by expansion. After around eleven days of culture, CD4+ T cells were isolated with the EasySep CD4+ T cell isolation kit. Each participant got two doses of an mRNA SARS-CoV-2 vaccine, either BNT162b2 or mRNA-1273.

Which antigens these TCRs recognize remains unknown. The specimen was CD4+ T cells from PBMCs cultured with HCoV-NL63 spike peptides, collected after COVID-19 vaccination. The sample's cell subset or site label is to be understood as: HCoV-NL63 spike overlapping peptide pool stimulation. Receptors originate from a human donor who received a COVID-19 vaccine.

The rearrangement uses TRBV11-2 and TRBJ1-2; weak D call: TRBD1 (5 bases). CDR3 length: 16 amino acids. The V gene's germline CDR1 is SGHAT and CDR2 FQNNGV. The V and J ends lost 4 bases and 6 bases respectively, with 21 bases between them. This CDR3 is CASSYGGVGLGNGYTF. CDR3 in DNA: TGTGCCAGCAGCTATGGAGGGGTAGGTCTCGGCAATGGCTACACCTTC.

The rearrangement joins TRBV5-1 to TRBJ1-3; tentative D call: TRBD1 (5 bases). This CDR3 is 18 amino acids long. CDR1 SGHRS and CDR2 YFSETQ come from the germline V gene. Between the trimmed V and J ends, which lost 3 bases and 0 bases, there was a span of 19 bases. CDR3: CASSSRQGPSFSGNTIYF. The CDR3 DNA reads as TGCGCCAGCAGCTCTAGGCAGGGCCCATCTTTCTCTGGAAACACCATATATTTT. The full variable domain, its missing parts supplied by reference TRBV5-1 and TRBJ1-3, is KAGVTQTPRYLIKTRGQQVTLSCSPISGHRSVSWYQQTPGQGLQFLFEYFSETQRNKGNFPGRFSGRQFSNSRSEMNVSTLELGDSALYLCASSSRQGPSFSGNTIYFGEGSWLTVV.

The J gene is TRBJ1-1, the V gene TRBV5-1; 11 bases fit TRBD1. Germline V CDR1 and CDR2: SGHRS, YFSETQ. The CDR3 consists of 14 residues. The J segment lost 4 bases and the V segment lost 4 bases, leaving 3 bases of the junction unmatched. The CDR3: CASSDGTGGTEAFF. The CDR3 DNA reads TGCGCCAGCAGCGACGGGACAGGGGGCACTGAAGCTTTCTTT. The whole variable domain, remainder taken from reference TRBV5-1 and TRBJ1-1, is KAGVTQTPRYLIKTRGQQVTLSCSPISGHRSVSWYQQTPGQGLQFLFEYFSETQRNKGNFPGRFSGRQFSNSRSEMNVSTLELGDSALYLCASSDGTGGTEAFFGQGTRLTVV.

The chain uses TRBV30 and TRBJ1-1; no clear D gene. The V gene's germline CDR1 is GTSNPN and CDR2 SVGIG (reference sequence). Trimming removed 0 bases at V and 5 bases at J, with 10 bases between. The CDR3 runs 13 residues. The CDR3 region has the DNA TGTGCCTGGAGTGTACGACGGGGAACTGAAGCTTTCTTT. This translates into CAWSVRRGTEAFF.

This sequence joins TRBV27 and TRBJ1-2; D ambiguous. This CDR3 has 15 residues. The V end was cut by 1 base, the J end by 4 bases, with 13 bases between. Germline V gene lookup returns CDR1 MNHEY and CDR2 SMNVEV (reference sequence). In nucleotides, the CDR3 is TGTGCCAGCAGTTTATTCGGGCAGGCCCGCTATGGCTACACCTTC. It encodes CASSLFGQARYGYTF.

The genes are TRBV27 and TRBJ1-2, with 8 bases lining up with TRBD1. CDR1 is MNHEY and CDR2 is SMNVEV in the germline V gene (reference sequence). Unmatched junction bases numbered 10, after V lost 5 bases and J lost 11 bases. This CDR3 spans 13 amino acids. The CDR3 region has the DNA TGTGCCAGCAGTGCCGGGGACAGGACATCGTACACCTTC. It specifies CASSAGDRTSYTF.

The rearrangement links TRBV5-6 to TRBJ2-2; the match to TRBD2 covers 7 bases. The trim removed 1 base at V and 1 base at J, leaving 1 base unmatched. The CDR3 sequence is 15 residues long. Germline values: CDR1 SGHDT, CDR2 YYEEEE. CDR3 nucleotide sequence: TGTGCCAGCAGCTTGACGGGAGGGAACACCGGGGAGCTGTTTTTT. Translation: CASSLTGGNTGELFF.

V and J are TRBV10-2 and TRBJ2-7; 8 nucleotides agree with TRBD1. The CDR3 is 14 amino acids. The germline V gene has CDR1 WSHSY and CDR2 SAAADI. Trimming cost V 6 bases and J 1 base; bases outside gene matches: 5. DNA of the CDR3: TGCGCCAGCAGGACCCAGGGGGCTTCCTACGAGCAGTACTTC. This codes for CASRTQGASYEQYF.

Of note for this clone: This sample includes further DNA sequences coding for the same CDR3. The V call is TRBV30, the J call TRBJ1-1; D call uncertain. V gave up 0 bases and J gave up 5 bases, with 7 bases separating them. CDR3 length: 12 amino acids. Germline V gives CDR1 GTSNPN, CDR2 SVGIG (reference sequence). The DNA for the CDR3 is TGTGCCTGGAGTGTCTCAGATACTGAAGCTTTCTTT. The encoded protein is CAWSVSDTEAFF.

This chain links TRBV30 with TRBJ2-2; D is perhaps TRBD1 or TRBD2 (6 bases each). The V end was cut by 5 bases, the J end by 9 bases, with 22 bases between. This CDR3 has 15 amino acids. Looked up from germline, CDR1 is GTSNPN and CDR2 is SVGIG (reference sequence). This chain's CDR3 is CAWGGPVAGNRELFF. The CDR3 region has the DNA TGTGCCTGGGGGGGGCCAGTTGCAGGGAACCGGGAGCTGTTTTTT.

The V call is TRBV20-1, the J call TRBJ1-4; D not resolved. Trimming left V 3 bases short and J 4 bases short, with 6 bases between. Germline V gene sequence: CDR1 DFQATT, CDR2 SNEGSKA (reference sequence). This CDR3 contains 12 residues. CDR3 sequence reads: CSASGINEKLFF. As DNA, the CDR3 is TGCAGTGCTAGTGGCATTAATGAAAAACTGTTTTTT.

This chain connects TRBV6-2 or TRBV6-3 to TRBJ2-3; D ambiguous. V was pared by 4 bases and J by 3 bases, with 11 bases between. Germline-derived CDR1 and CDR2 are MNHEY and SVGEGT. This CDR3 region has 14 residues. The CDR3 loop is CASSSLAQTDTQYF. DNA of the CDR3: TGTGCCAGCAGTTCCCTCGCTCAGACAGATACGCAGTATTTT.

This sequence joins TRBV20-1 and TRBJ1-2; 8 positions agree with TRBD1. Germline CDR1 reads DFQATT; CDR2 reads SNEGSKA (reference sequence). The CDR3 runs to 13 residues. V shed 3 bases and J 7 bases; nucleotides not matched to a gene: 7. The CDR3 sequence is CSASTPGGSGYTF. As DNA, the CDR3 is TGCAGTGCTAGTACCCCAGGGGGCTCTGGCTACACCTTC.

The chain carries TRBV4-3 and TRBJ1-4; the D gene is possibly TRBD1 (6 bases). The CDR3 spans 16 residues. Germline values: CDR1 LGHNA, CDR2 YSLEER. Trimming stripped 0 bases from V and 8 bases from J, with 16 bases between. The CDR3 reads CASSQDLRGAGEKLFF. CDR3 DNA sequence: TGCGCCAGCAGCCAAGATCTTCGGGGGGCAGGGGAAAAACTGTTTTTT.

The chain links TRBV18 to TRBJ2-1; the D is unclear. The CDR3 has 13 amino acids. V dropped 5 bases and J dropped 7 bases, with 12 bases sitting between them. Germline values: CDR1 KGHSH, CDR2 LQKENI. This CDR3 is CASSGDLGNEQFF. CDR3 DNA: TGTGCCAGCTCAGGGGATTTGGGGAATGAGCAGTTCTTC. Variable domain in full (rest from reference TRBV18 and TRBJ2-1): NAGVMQNPRHLVRRRGQEARLRCSPMKGHSHVYWYRQLPEEGLKFMVYLQKENIIDESGMPKERFSAEFPKEGPSILRIQQVVRGDSAAYFCASSGDLGNEQFFGPGTRLTVL.

The chain recombines TRBV7-3 with TRBJ2-6; no reliable D call. The CDR3 length is 15 residues. V was shortened by 1 base and J by 2 bases, with 6 bases between the two germline ends. Germline lookup yields CDR1 SGHTA and CDR2 FQGTGA. The CDR3 DNA reads TGTGCCAGCAGCTTAATCCCCACTGGGGCCAACGTCCTGACTTTC. This codes for CASSLIPTGANVLTF.

The V call is TRBV14, the J call TRBJ2-1; 10 bases fit TRBD2. The CDR3 runs to 14 residues. The trim removed 2 bases at V and 7 bases at J, leaving 2 bases unmatched. The germline V gene has CDR1 SGHDN and CDR2 FVKESK. CDR3 sequence: CASSQQAGGNEQFF. The CDR3 region has the DNA TGTGCCAGCAGCCAACAAGCGGGGGGGAATGAGCAGTTCTTC.

This sequence joins TRBV4-1 and TRBJ1-2; tentatively, D is TRBD1 (6 bases). The V and J ends lost 1 base and 8 bases respectively, with 17 bases between them. Germline values: CDR1 MGHRA, CDR2 YSYEKL. This CDR3 spans 15 amino acids. In DNA form, the CDR3 reads TGCGCCAGCAGCCAAGGTTCGGCAGGGGCAAGAGGCTACACCTTC. Its translation is CASSQGSAGARGYTF.

This chain links TRBV6-5 with TRBJ1-1; D is unclear. The V and J ends lost 8 bases and 8 bases respectively, with 9 bases between them. Germline loops: CDR1 MNHEY, CDR2 SVGAGI. This CDR3 is 10 amino acids long. CDR3 sequence reads: CASGLTEAFF. The CDR3 DNA reads as TGTGCCAGCGGCCTGACCGAAGCTTTCTTT.

V and J are TRBV28 and TRBJ1-4, with 9 nucleotides matching TRBD1. Trimming cost V 7 bases and J 7 bases; bases outside gene matches: 13. Germline V lookup: CDR1 MDHEN, CDR2 SYDVKM. The CDR3 extends over 16 amino acids. The CDR3 DNA is TGTGCCAGCAAGGGGGGGGGACAGGGACTGAGTGAAAAACTGTTTTTT. This sequence encodes CASKGGGQGLSEKLFF.

This clone was seen a few times. The chain is built from TRBV12-3 or TRBV12-4 and TRBJ1-1; TRBD1 might be the D (6 bases). The CDR3 consists of 13 residues. Trimming stripped 6 bases from V and 1 base from J, with 9 bases between. CDR3: CASSDRQNTEAFF. The DNA of the CDR3 is TGTGCCAGCAGCGACAGGCAGAACACTGAAGCTTTCTTT.

The chain joins TRBV3-1 (or the pseudogene TRBV3-2) to TRBJ2-1; TRBD2 might be the D (5 bases). Per germline, CDR1 LGHDT and CDR2 YNNKEL (reference sequence). V was pared by 5 bases and J by 4 bases, with 21 bases between. The CDR3 is 17 residues long. This chain's CDR3 is CASSKGQGRPTYNEQFF. As DNA, the CDR3 is TGTGCCAGCAGCAAAGGGCAAGGGAGACCCACTTACAATGAGCAGTTCTTC.

This chain connects TRBV7-2 to TRBJ1-2; no definite D call. CDR3 length: 15 amino acids. V lost 2 bases to trimming and J lost 2 bases, with 12 bases between them. Germline V gene data show CDR1 as SGHTA and CDR2 as FQGNSA. For the CDR3, the DNA is TGTGCCAGCAGCTTAAATAAGGGCAGAAACTATGGCTACACCTTC. Protein: CASSLNKGRNYGYTF.

The V call is TRBV5-1, the J call TRBJ1-2; perhaps TRBD1 as D (5 bases). This CDR3 contains 13 residues. Trimming left V 4 bases short and J 4 bases short, with 11 bases between. Germline CDR1 and CDR2: SGHRS and YFSETQ. The CDR3 loop reads CASSAGRTYGYTF. The CDR3 bases are TGCGCCAGCAGCGCGGGACGGACCTATGGCTACACCTTC. Full variable domain (remainder filled in from reference TRBV5-1 and TRBJ1-2): KAGVTQTPRYLIKTRGQQVTLSCSPISGHRSVSWYQQTPGQGLQFLFEYFSETQRNKGNFPGRFSGRQFSNSRSEMNVSTLELGDSALYLCASSAGRTYGYTFGSGTRLTVV.

V gene TRBV7-2 combines with J gene TRBJ1-2; 7 nucleotides line up with TRBD1. J gave up 8 bases and V 4 bases, and 7 bases lay outside the gene matches. The CDR3 has 13 amino acids. Germline-derived CDR1 and CDR2 are SGHTA and FQGNSA. This chain's CDR3 is CASSWRQGAGYTF. The CDR3 DNA reads TGTGCCAGCAGCTGGAGACAGGGCGCAGGCTACACCTTC.

This rearrangement joins TRBV29-1 to TRBJ2-3; D unresolved. V was clipped by 5 bases and J by 3 bases, with 9 bases between them. Germline CDR1 SQVTM, CDR2 ANQGSEA. This CDR3 has 12 residues. CDR3 sequence: CSVLDGTDTQYF. CDR3 bases: TGCAGCGTTTTGGACGGGACAGATACGCAGTATTTT.

The chain couples TRBV20-1 to TRBJ1-6; D gene unclear. Trimming shortened V by 3 bases and J by 7 bases, and 16 bases separated the two germline ends. Germline V lookup: CDR1 DFQATT, CDR2 SNEGSKA (reference sequence). The CDR3 spans 15 residues. CDR3: CSASIGRSGNSPLHF. The CDR3 nucleotides read TGCAGTGCTAGTATTGGGAGAAGCGGCAATTCACCCCTCCACTTT.

The chain carries TRBV15 and TRBJ2-2; 11 nucleotides align to TRBD2. The CDR3 sequence is 16 residues long. Germline V CDR1 and CDR2: LNHNV, YYDKDF (reference sequence). V lost 5 bases, J lost 5 bases, and 7 bases stayed unmatched. The CDR3 sequence is CATSGTSGSWTGELFF. The CDR3 bases are TGTGCCACCAGCGGAACTAGCGGGAGCTGGACCGGGGAGCTGTTTTTT.

The rearrangement joins TRBV7-2 to TRBJ1-5; 7 nucleotides align to TRBD1. Germline CDR1 is SGHTA and CDR2 is FQGNSA. The CDR3 totals 17 residues. The junction had 12 bases not matched to a gene; V was cut back by 0 bases and J by 7 bases. CDR3 DNA: TGTGCCAGCAGCTTAGCTCAGACAGGGTTTTCGGGCCAGCCCCAGCATTTT. Its protein product is CASSLAQTGFSGQPQHF.

The V gene is TRBV4-1, the J gene TRBJ2-1; D perhaps matches TRBD2 (6 bases). CDR1 and CDR2 (germline): MGHRA, YSYEKL. This CDR3 is built from 14 residues. V lost 1 base and J 8 bases, leaving 12 bases between the germline ends. CDR3 protein: CASSQVWRADEQFF. CDR3 DNA sequence: TGCGCCAGCAGCCAAGTTTGGAGGGCTGATGAGCAGTTCTTC.

This clone was recorded a few times. The chain links TRBV7-3 to TRBJ2-7; no clear D gene. Germline assignment: CDR1 SGHTA and CDR2 FQGTGA. Trimming took 4 bases from V and 2 from J, leaving 9 bases between them. CDR3 length: 13 amino acids. The CDR3 coding sequence is TGTGCCAGCAGCTACGGACCAACCTACGAGCAGTACTTC. Its protein is CASSYGPTYEQYF.